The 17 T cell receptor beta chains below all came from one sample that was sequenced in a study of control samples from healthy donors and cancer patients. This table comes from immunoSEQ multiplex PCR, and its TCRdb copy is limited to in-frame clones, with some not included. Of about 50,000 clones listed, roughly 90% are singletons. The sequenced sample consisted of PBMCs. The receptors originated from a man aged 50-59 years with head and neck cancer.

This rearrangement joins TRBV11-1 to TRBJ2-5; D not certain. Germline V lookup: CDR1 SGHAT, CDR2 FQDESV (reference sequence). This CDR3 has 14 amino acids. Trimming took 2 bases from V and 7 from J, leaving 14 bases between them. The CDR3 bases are TGTGCCAGCAGCTTATTGGGGTCGACTGGGACCCAGTACTTC. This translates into CASSLLGSTGTQYF.

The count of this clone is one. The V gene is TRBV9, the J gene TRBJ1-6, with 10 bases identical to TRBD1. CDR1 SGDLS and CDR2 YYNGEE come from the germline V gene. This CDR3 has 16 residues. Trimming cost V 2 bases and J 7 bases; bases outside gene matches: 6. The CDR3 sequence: CASSVGQGLQNSPLHF. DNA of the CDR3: TGTGCCAGCAGCGTGGGACAGGGGTTACAGAATTCACCCCTCCACTTT.

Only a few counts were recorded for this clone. Here the CDR3 DNA reads TGTGCCAGCAGCCAAGATCGCAGGGATAATTCACCCCTCCACTTT. This codes for CASSQDRRDNSPLHF. The J gene is TRBJ1-6, the V gene TRBV4-2, with D perhaps matching TRBD1 (5 bases). CDR3 length equals 15 residues. Germline-derived CDR1 and CDR2 are LGHNA and YNFKEQ. Trimming cost V 0 bases and J 5 bases, with 8 bases left between them.

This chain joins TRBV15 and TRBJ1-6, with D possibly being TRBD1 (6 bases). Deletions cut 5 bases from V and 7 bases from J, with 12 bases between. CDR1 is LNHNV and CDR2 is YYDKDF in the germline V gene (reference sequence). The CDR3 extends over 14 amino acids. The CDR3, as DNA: TGTGCCACCAGCGTGTTCCAGGGGAATTCACCCCTCCACTTT. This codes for CATSVFQGNSPLHF.

This CDR3 reads CASSLGSGYGEQYF. DNA for the CDR3: TGTGCCAGCAGCTTAGGGTCGGGTTACGGCGAGCAGTACTTC. J is TRBJ2-7 and V is TRBV7-3; D is undetermined. Germline CDR1 is SGHTA and CDR2 is FQGTGA. The CDR3 loop spans 14 amino acids. V shed 2 bases and J shed 6 bases, with 14 bases lying between them.

CDR3 nucleotide sequence: TGTGCCAGCTCAAACCAGGGGAGTTATAATTCACCCCTCCACTTT. Residues: CASSNQGSYNSPLHF. V and J are TRBV6-5 and TRBJ1-6; D may be TRBD1 (6 bases). This CDR3 contains 15 residues. The germline CDR1 and CDR2 sequences are MNHEY and SVGAGI. The V gene lost 8 bases and the J gene lost 4 bases, with 15 bases spanning the gap.

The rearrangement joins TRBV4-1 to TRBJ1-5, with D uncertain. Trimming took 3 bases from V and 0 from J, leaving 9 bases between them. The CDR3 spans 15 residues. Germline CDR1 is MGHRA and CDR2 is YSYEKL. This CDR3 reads CASSQGNSSNQPQHF. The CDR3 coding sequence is TGCGCCAGCAGCCAGGGAAACTCTAGCAATCAGCCCCAGCATTTT.

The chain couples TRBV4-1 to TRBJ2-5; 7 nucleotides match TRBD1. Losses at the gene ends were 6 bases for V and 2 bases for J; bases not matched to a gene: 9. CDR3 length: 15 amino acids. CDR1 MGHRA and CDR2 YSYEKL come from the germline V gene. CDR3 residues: CASRFEPGGQETQYF. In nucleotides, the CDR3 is TGCGCCAGCAGATTTGAACCAGGGGGTCAAGAGACCCAGTACTTC.

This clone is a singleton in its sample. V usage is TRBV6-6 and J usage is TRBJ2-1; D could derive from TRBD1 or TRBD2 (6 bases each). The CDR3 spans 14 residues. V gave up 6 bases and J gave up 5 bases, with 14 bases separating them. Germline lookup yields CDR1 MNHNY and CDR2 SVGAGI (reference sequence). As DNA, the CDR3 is TGTGCCAGCAGGCCGGGGGACACCAACAATGAGCAGTTCTTC. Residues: CASRPGDTNNEQFF.

CDR3 coding DNA: TGCGCCAGCAGTCACACCTCCGTTAGAGCGGGAGGGCTTGAGCAGTTCTTC. Translated: CASSHTSVRAGGLEQFF. The rearrangement links TRBV10-1 to TRBJ2-1; TRBD2 matches 10 bases. The V gene's germline CDR1 is WNHNN and CDR2 SYGVQD (reference sequence). J lost 9 bases, V lost 5 bases, and 16 bases had no gene match. The CDR3 is made up of 17 amino acids.

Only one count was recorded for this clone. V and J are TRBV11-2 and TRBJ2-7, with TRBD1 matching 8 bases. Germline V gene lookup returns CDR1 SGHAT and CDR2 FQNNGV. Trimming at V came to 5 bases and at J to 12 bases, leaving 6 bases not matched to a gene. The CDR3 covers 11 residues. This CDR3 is CASSIRQGTYF. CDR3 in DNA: TGTGCCAGCAGCATACGACAGGGGACGTACTTC.

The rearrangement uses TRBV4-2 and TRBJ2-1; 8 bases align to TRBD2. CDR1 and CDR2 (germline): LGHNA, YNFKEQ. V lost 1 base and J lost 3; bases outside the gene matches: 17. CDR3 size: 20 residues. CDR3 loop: CASSQAIPSGSFPSYNEQFF. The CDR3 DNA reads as TGTGCCAGCAGCCAAGCAATTCCTAGCGGGTCCTTCCCGAGCTACAATGAGCAGTTCTTC.

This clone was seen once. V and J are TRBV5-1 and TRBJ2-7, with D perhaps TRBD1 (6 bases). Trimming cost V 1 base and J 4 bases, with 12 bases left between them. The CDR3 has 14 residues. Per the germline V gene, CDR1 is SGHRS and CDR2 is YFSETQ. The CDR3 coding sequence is TGCGCCAGCAGCTTGCGGACTGGGACATACGAGCAGTACTTC. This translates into CASSLRTGTYEQYF.

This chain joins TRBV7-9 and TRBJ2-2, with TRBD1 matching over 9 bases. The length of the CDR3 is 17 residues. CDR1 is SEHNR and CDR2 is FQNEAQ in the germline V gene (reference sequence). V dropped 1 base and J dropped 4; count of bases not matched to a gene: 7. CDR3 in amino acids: CASSLDGGTGPTGELFF. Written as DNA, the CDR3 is TGTGCCAGCAGCTTAGATGGAGGGACAGGGCCCACCGGGGAGCTGTTTTTT.

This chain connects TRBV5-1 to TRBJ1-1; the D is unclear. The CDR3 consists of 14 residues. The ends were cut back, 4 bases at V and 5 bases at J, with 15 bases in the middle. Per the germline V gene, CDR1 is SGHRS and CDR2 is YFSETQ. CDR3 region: CASSPPGRGTEAFF. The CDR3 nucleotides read TGCGCCAGCAGCCCACCCGGGAGAGGGACTGAAGCTTTCTTT.

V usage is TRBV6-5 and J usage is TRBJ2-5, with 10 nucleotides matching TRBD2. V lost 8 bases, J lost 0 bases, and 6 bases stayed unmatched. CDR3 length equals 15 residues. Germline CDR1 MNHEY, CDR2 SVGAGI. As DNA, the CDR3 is TGTGCCAGCTCCAGGCTAGCGGGAGACCAAGAGACCCAGTACTTC. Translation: CASSRLAGDQETQYF.

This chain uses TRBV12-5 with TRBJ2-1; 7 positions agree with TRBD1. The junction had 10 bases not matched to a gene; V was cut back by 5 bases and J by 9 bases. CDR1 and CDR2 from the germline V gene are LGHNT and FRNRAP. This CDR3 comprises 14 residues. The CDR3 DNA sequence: TGTGCTAGTGGTCTCGCACGACAGGGATCTGAGCAGTTCTTC. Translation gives CASGLARQGSEQFF.